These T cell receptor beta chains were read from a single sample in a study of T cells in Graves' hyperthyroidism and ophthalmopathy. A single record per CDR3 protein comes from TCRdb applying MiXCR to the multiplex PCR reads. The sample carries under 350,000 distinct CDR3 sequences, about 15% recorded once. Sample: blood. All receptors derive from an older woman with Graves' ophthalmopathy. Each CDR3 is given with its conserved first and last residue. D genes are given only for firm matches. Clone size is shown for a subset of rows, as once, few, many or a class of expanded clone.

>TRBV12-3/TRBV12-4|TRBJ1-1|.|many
TGTGCCAGTCACCCGGGACTCCCCCTGTCCACTGAAGCTTTCTTT
CASHPGLPLSTEAFF
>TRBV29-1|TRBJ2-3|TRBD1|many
TGCAGCGTTGATGGGACAGGGGGCGCAGATACGCAGTATTTT
CSVDGTGGADTQYF
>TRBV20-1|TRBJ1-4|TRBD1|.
TGCAGTGCGATCAATACAGGGGGCGATGAAAAACTGTTTTTT
CSAINTGGDEKLFF
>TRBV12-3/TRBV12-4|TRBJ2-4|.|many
TGTGCCAGCTCGCCGGGCGGCCGCTTAGCCAAAAACATTCAGTACTTC
CASSPGGRLAKNIQYF
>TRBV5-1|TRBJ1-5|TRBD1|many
TGCGCCAGCAGCTTACGGCCGGGACAGACCGATCAGCCCCAGCATTTT
CASSLRPGQTDQPQHF
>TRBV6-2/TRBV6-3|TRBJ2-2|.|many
TGTGCCAGCAGCCGTCGACCGGACGGGGAGCTGTTTTTT
CASSRRPDGELFF
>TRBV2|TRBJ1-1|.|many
TGTGCCAGCAGCAACAGGAACACTGAAGCTTTCTTT
CASSNRNTEAFF
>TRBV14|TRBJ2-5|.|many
TGTGCCAGCAGCCAAGAACGGCAGACCCAGTACTTC
CASSQERQTQYF
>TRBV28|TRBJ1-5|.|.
TGTGCCAGCAGCCCTGACAGGTATAGCAATCAGCCCCAGCATTTT
CASSPDRYSNQPQHF
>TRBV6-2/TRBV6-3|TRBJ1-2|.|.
TGTGCCAGCAGTTACTCCGGGGGGGACTATGGCTACACCTTC
CASSYSGGDYGYTF
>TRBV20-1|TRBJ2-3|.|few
TGCAGTGCTAGTGGAGGTCTCGGCACAGATACGCAGTATTTT
CSASGGLGTDTQYF
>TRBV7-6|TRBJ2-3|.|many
TGTGCCAGCAGCCTCCCGGGACACAAGTTCACAGATACGCAGTATTTT
CASSLPGHKFTDTQYF
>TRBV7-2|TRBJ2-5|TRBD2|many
TGTGCCAGCAGCTGGACTAGCGGGGGAGGCTACGGGACCCAGTACTTC
CASSWTSGGGYGTQYF
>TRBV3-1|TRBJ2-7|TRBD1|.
TGTGCCAGCAGCCATACCGGGACAGGATACGAGCAGTACTTC
CASSHTGTGYEQYF
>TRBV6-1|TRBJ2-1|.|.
TGTGCCAGCAGCGTACAGGGTCCTTATAACAATGAGCAGTTCTTC
CASSVQGPYNNEQFF
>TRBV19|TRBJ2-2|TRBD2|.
TGTGCCAGTAGTCCTCCTAGCGGGGGGGCCACTGGCGGGGAGCTGTTTTTT
CASSPPSGGATGGELFF
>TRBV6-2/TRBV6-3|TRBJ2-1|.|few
TGTGCCAGCAGTCACATTTCTCAGGCCCCTGAGGGAGAGCAGTTCTTC
CASSHISQAPEGEQFF
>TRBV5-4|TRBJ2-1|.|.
TGTGCCAGCAGCTTGTCCGGGAACTCCTACAATGAGCAGTTCTTC
CASSLSGNSYNEQFF
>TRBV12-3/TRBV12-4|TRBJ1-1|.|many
TGTGCCAGCAGTTTAAGAGTCAGCGTAAGATACATGAACACTGAAGCTTTCTTT
CASSLRVSVRYMNTEAFF
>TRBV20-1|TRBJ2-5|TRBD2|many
TGCAGTGCTAGAGATAGCGGGGGGCTAGGAGAGACCCAGTACTTC
CSARDSGGLGETQYF
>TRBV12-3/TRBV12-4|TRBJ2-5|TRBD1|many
TGTGCCAGCAGCCTCCTGGGACAGCAAGAGACCCAGTACTTC
CASSLLGQQETQYF
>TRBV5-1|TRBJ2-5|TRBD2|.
TGCGCCAGTGCCGCGGGGGGTTCCCAAGAGACCCAGTACTTC
CASAAGGSQETQYF
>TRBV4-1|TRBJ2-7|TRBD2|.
TGCGCCAGCAGCCACGACGGACTAGCGGGAGGCTTGAGCGAGCAGTACTTC
CASSHDGLAGGLSEQYF
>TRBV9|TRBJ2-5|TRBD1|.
TGTGCCAGCAGCGCTGGACAGGGTAGGGAGACCCAGTACTTC
CASSAGQGRETQYF
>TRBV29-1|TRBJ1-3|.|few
TGCAGCGTTGTAATTGCTGGAAACACCATATATTTT
CSVVIAGNTIYF
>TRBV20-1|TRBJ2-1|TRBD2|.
TGCAGTGCTAGAGATGGGAGCGCGGGAGCCCCACCCCAGTTCTTC
CSARDGSAGAPPQFF
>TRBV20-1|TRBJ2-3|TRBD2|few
TGCAGTGCTAGTCCAACTAGCGGGAGCACAGATACGCAGTATTTT
CSASPTSGSTDTQYF
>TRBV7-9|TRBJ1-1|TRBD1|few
TGTGCCAGCAGCGCTCGACAGGGGCCCTTGAACACTGAAGCTTTCTTT
CASSARQGPLNTEAFF